Presented here are 30 T cell receptor beta chains from one specimen sequenced in a study of shared clonotypes between healthy human individuals. This table comes from immunoSEQ multiplex PCR, and its TCRdb copy is limited to in-frame clones, with some not included. The data hold some 1.5 million clones, with roughly 96% observed a single time. Material for sequencing was naive CD4+ T cells sorted from blood. The subset is: CD45RA+ positively selected. These receptors all come from a man aged 25-45 years in good health.

This chain connects TRBV18 to TRBJ2-1; 11 bases map to TRBD1. The CDR3 is 20 residues long. The V and J ends lost 6 bases and 0 bases, in that order; junction bases with no gene match: 16. Germline V gene data show CDR1 as KGHSH and CDR2 as LQKENI. Here the CDR3 reads CASSPQDRGPGVSSYNEQFF. CDR3 in DNA: TGTGCCAGCTCGCCCCAGGACAGGGGGCCGGGTGTGAGCTCCTACAATGAGCAGTTCTTC.

The chain joins TRBV7-9 to TRBJ2-7; 10 positions match TRBD1. CDR3 size: 15 residues. The germline CDR1 and CDR2 sequences are SEHNR and FQNEAQ (reference sequence). Losses at the gene ends were 4 bases for V and 4 bases for J; bases not matched to a gene: 7. In DNA, the CDR3 is TGTGCCAGCAGCTCGAGACAGGGGGCTTTGTACGAGCAGTACTTC. It codes for CASSSRQGALYEQYF.

In regard to this clone: Other DNA sequences from this sample encode an identical CDR3 as well. The chain combines TRBV28 with TRBJ2-1, with D unresolved. The CDR3 consists of 12 residues. V gave up 1 base and J gave up 6 bases, with 4 bases separating them. CDR1 MDHEN and CDR2 SYDVKM come from the germline V gene. The CDR3 sequence: CASSLLGNEQFF. CDR3 nucleotides: TGTGCCAGCAGTTTATTGGGCAATGAGCAGTTCTTC.

The chain combines TRBV6-5 with TRBJ2-7, with D possibly matching TRBD1 (6 bases). Trimming took 2 bases from V and 2 from J, leaving 13 bases between them. Germline V gene data show CDR1 as MNHEY and CDR2 as SVGAGI. The CDR3 extends over 15 amino acids. CDR3 loop: CASSYGQGTPYEQYF. The CDR3, as DNA: TGTGCCAGCAGTTACGGGCAGGGGACACCCTACGAGCAGTACTTC.

The chain recombines TRBV28 with TRBJ2-4; D is ambiguous. This CDR3 is 11 amino acids long. Germline CDR1 and CDR2: MDHEN and SYDVKM. Trimming left V 4 bases short and J 8 bases short, with 6 bases between. The CDR3 nucleotides read TGTGCCAGCAGTTCTTTGGACATTCAGTACTTC. Translated: CASSSLDIQYF.

This clone was picked up a small number of times. This chain's CDR3 is CASSTSGRSNEQFF. The CDR3 DNA reads as TGTGCCAGCAGTACTAGCGGGAGGTCCAATGAGCAGTTCTTC. The chain links TRBV28 to TRBJ2-1; 12 bases match TRBD2. V trimming: 5 bases; J trimming: 6 bases; junction bases outside the gene matches: 2. Per the germline V gene, CDR1 is MDHEN and CDR2 is SYDVKM. The CDR3 is made up of 14 amino acids.

The chain links TRBV2 to TRBJ1-1; no definite D call. CDR1 is SNHLY, CDR2 FYNNEI, per germline. The CDR3 length is 14 residues. The V and J ends lost 6 bases and 2 bases respectively, with 13 bases between them. The CDR3 loop is CASRARELNTEAFF. The CDR3 DNA reads as TGTGCCAGCAGAGCCCGGGAGCTAAACACTGAAGCTTTCTTT.

The CDR3 DNA reads TGTGCCAGCAGCTTACGAACCGGGACTAGCGGGAATAGCTCCTACGAGCAGTACTTC. It encodes CASSLRTGTSGNSSYEQYF. The rearrangement uses TRBV7-3 and TRBJ2-7; TRBD2 aligns across 13 bases. The ends lost 2 bases at V and 0 bases at J; junction bases unmatched: 10. CDR1 is SGHTA and CDR2 is FQGTGA in the germline V gene. The CDR3 loop spans 19 amino acids.

The chain carries TRBV2 and TRBJ1-2; a weak D match, TRBD1 (6 bases). The CDR3 has 13 amino acids. The V end lost 5 bases, the J end lost 8 bases, and 15 bases lay between the germline ends. Looked up from germline, CDR1 is SNHLY and CDR2 is FYNNEI. The CDR3 region is CASSPRGAMGYTF. DNA of the CDR3: TGTGCCAGCAGTCCACGGGGGGCGATGGGCTACACCTTC. Full variable domain (remainder filled in from reference TRBV2 and TRBJ1-2): EPEVTQTPSHQVTQMGQEVILRCVPISNHLYFYWYRQILGQKVEFLVSFYNNEISEKSEIFDDQFSVERPDGSNFTLKIRSTKLEDSAMYFCASSPRGAMGYTFGSGTRLTVV.

This chain uses TRBV21-1 with TRBJ2-1; TRBD1, the D gene given by the table, was not confirmed from the DNA. TRBV21-1 is recorded as a pseudogene. The CDR3 covers 15 residues. This chain's CDR3 is CASSSGTGSNNEQFF. The CDR3 DNA reads as TGTGCCAGCAGCAGCGGGACAGGGTCCAACAATGAGCAGTTCTTC.

This chain uses TRBV14 with TRBJ2-2; 7 bases map to TRBD2. The length of the CDR3 is 16 residues. Germline CDR1 reads SGHDN; CDR2 reads FVKESK. After removal of 4 bases from V and 3 bases from J, the junction contained 8 bases not matched to a gene. The CDR3 coding sequence is TGTGCCAGCAGCCGGAGGCCGGCGGGAGACACCGGGGAGCTGTTTTTT. This translates into CASSRRPAGDTGELFF.

The J gene is TRBJ2-1, the V gene TRBV13; 10 positions agree with TRBD2. The germline V gene encodes CDR1 PRHDT and CDR2 FYEKMQ (reference sequence). The length of the CDR3 is 13 residues. With 8 bases clipped from V and 8 bases from J, the junction kept 6 bases outside the gene matches. The CDR3 DNA follows: TGTGCCAGCCGGCCTAGCGGGAGCCATGAGCAGTTCTTC. Translating gives CASRPSGSHEQFF.

J is TRBJ2-2 and V is TRBV5-1; 8 bases are a match to TRBD1. The V gene's germline CDR1 is SGHRS and CDR2 YFSETQ. This CDR3 has 13 residues. The ends lost 4 bases at V and 7 bases at J; junction bases unmatched: 3. This CDR3 reads CASSPGQGGELFF. The CDR3 region has the DNA TGCGCCAGCAGCCCTGGACAGGGCGGGGAGCTGTTTTTT.

The CDR3 DNA reads TGTGCCAGCAGCGTAGGCTTAGCGGCCAGCACAGATACGCAGTATTTT. It yields the protein CASSVGLAASTDTQYF. This chain joins TRBV9 and TRBJ2-3; possible D gene TRBD2, 6 bases. The CDR3 is 16 residues long. CDR1 and CDR2 from the germline V gene are SGDLS and YYNGEE. The V end was cut by 0 bases, the J end by 0 bases, with 11 bases between.

The chain joins TRBV10-3 to TRBJ2-1, with 8 bases aligning to TRBD2. The CDR3 covers 19 residues. Losses at the gene ends were 4 bases for V and 0 bases for J; bases not matched to a gene: 14. In germline, CDR1 is ENHRY, CDR2 SYGVKD. Written as DNA, the CDR3 is TGTGCCATCAGTGGCTGGGAGGGGGGTAGCGGGGTCTCCTACAATGAGCAGTTCTTC. Its translation: CAISGWEGGSGVSYNEQFF.

The chain recombines TRBV2 with TRBJ2-7; D possibly corresponds to TRBD1 (5 bases). CDR1 SNHLY and CDR2 FYNNEI come from the germline V gene. The V end lost 6 bases, the J end lost 0 bases, and 12 bases lay between the germline ends. The CDR3 length is 14 residues. As DNA, the CDR3 is TGTGCCAGCAGGGACACAGACAACTCCTACGAGCAGTACTTC. It translates to CASRDTDNSYEQYF.

V usage is TRBV28 and J usage is TRBJ1-2, with D possibly being TRBD1 (6 bases). V was cut by 4 bases and J by 3 bases, with 9 bases left in between. Germline CDR1 reads MDHEN; CDR2 reads SYDVKM. This CDR3 region has 13 residues. The CDR3 DNA reads as TGTGCCAGCAGTTCGCCAGGGGACTATGGCTACACCTTC. Encoded protein: CASSSPGDYGYTF.

This clone was seen once. The CDR3 DNA reads TGTGCCAGCAGTTTCGACGTTAACCGGGGGCAAGAGACCCAGTACTTC. It is translated as CASSFDVNRGQETQYF. This chain links TRBV27 with TRBJ2-5; maybe TRBD2 (6 bases). The CDR3 is made up of 16 amino acids. The germline V gene encodes CDR1 MNHEY and CDR2 SMNVEV (reference sequence). The ends were cut back, 3 bases at V and 2 bases at J, with 16 bases in the middle.

This clone was found once. The same CDR3 is also encoded by other DNA sequences in this sample. CDR3 amino acids: CSVGGQGVYEQYF. CDR3 DNA sequence: TGCAGCGTTGGGGGACAGGGGGTTTACGAGCAGTACTTC. The chain recombines TRBV29-1 with TRBJ2-7; TRBD1 matches at 11 bases. The V and J ends lost 4 bases and 4 bases, in that order; junction bases with no gene match: 3. The germline V gene has CDR1 SQVTM and CDR2 ANQGSEA. The CDR3 sequence is 13 residues long.

This rearrangement joins TRBV19 to TRBJ2-7, with unresolved D. The germline V and J ends were trimmed by 5 bases and 5 bases, with 13 bases remaining between them. The CDR3 has 13 amino acids. Germline V gives CDR1 LNHDA, CDR2 SQIVND (reference sequence). CDR3 region: CASSPDREDEQYF. The CDR3 DNA follows: TGTGCCAGTAGTCCGGACCGAGAGGACGAGCAGTACTTC.

The gene calls are TRBV5-5 and TRBJ1-5; no reliable D call. The CDR3 is 16 residues long. The V end was cut by 0 bases, the J end by 6 bases, with 16 bases between. Germline assignment: CDR1 SGHKS and CDR2 YYEKEE (reference sequence). As DNA, the CDR3 is TGTGCCAGCAGCTTGGCCTCACGTCGGGATGTTCAGCCCCAGCATTTT. Protein product: CASSLASRRDVQPQHF.

This chain uses TRBV9 with TRBJ2-7; TRBD2 aligns across 14 bases. V lost 4 bases and J lost 5; bases outside the gene matches: 17. The length of the CDR3 is 19 residues. The germline V gene has CDR1 SGDLS and CDR2 YYNGEE. The CDR3 DNA reads TGTGCCAGCAGCCCCGCCGGGACTAGCGGGAGTACTTTGGTCAACGAGCAGTACTTC. This encodes CASSPAGTSGSTLVNEQYF.

The chain couples TRBV11-2 to TRBJ2-7, with 7 positions matching TRBD1. The CDR3 runs to 14 residues. With 5 bases clipped from V and 3 bases from J, the junction kept 7 bases outside the gene matches. Germline assignment: CDR1 SGHAT and CDR2 FQNNGV. The CDR3 nucleotides read TGTGCCAGCAGCCCTAGAAACAGGGGCTACGAGCAGTACTTC. This gives the protein CASSPRNRGYEQYF. The full variable domain, with the rest looked up from reference TRBV11-2 and TRBJ2-7, is EAGVAQSPRYKIIEKRQSVAFWCNPISGHATLYWYQQILGQGPKLLIQFQNNGVVDDSQLPKDRFSAERLKGVDSTLKIQPAKLEDSAVYLCASSPRNRGYEQYFGPGTRLTVT.

The chain recombines TRBV5-1 with TRBJ2-7, with 8 bases aligning to TRBD2. The J segment lost 5 bases and the V segment lost 1 base, leaving 8 bases of the junction unmatched. The V gene's germline CDR1 is SGHRS and CDR2 YFSETQ. The CDR3 is 15 residues long. The CDR3 nucleotides are TGCGCCAGCAGCTTGTTCCGGGAGGGCGGGGACGAGCAGTACTTC. This translates into CASSLFREGGDEQYF.

With regard to this clone: Other DNA sequences in this specimen translate into the identical CDR3. The rearrangement links TRBV19 to TRBJ2-3; no clear D gene. Germline V gene data show CDR1 as LNHDA and CDR2 as SQIVND (reference sequence). The length of the CDR3 is 11 residues. Trimming removed 5 bases from V and 6 bases from J, with 6 bases in between. The CDR3 DNA sequence: TGTGCCAGTAGTGCCACCGATACGCAGTATTTT. Translated, it gives CASSATDTQYF. The full variable domain, with the rest looked up from reference TRBV19 and TRBJ2-3, is DGGITQSPKYLFRKEGQNVTLSCEQNLNHDAMYWYRQDPGQGLRLIYYSQIVNDFQKGDIAEGYSVSREKKESFPLTVTSAQKNPTAFYLCASSATDTQYFGPGTRLTVL.

The chain joins TRBV6-6 to TRBJ2-2, with TRBD1 matching over 9 bases. The CDR3 totals 15 residues. In germline, CDR1 is MNHNY, CDR2 SVGAGI (reference sequence). J lost 8 bases, V lost 5 bases, and 9 bases had no gene match. CDR3 sequence (DNA): TGTGCCAGCAGTCCCCGGGGACAGGGAGGAGGGGAGCTGTTTTTT. Translating gives CASSPRGQGGGELFF.

The J gene is TRBJ2-7, the V gene TRBV25-1, with D unclear. Trimming shortened V by 3 bases and J by 0 bases, and 9 bases separated the two germline ends. Germline V CDR1 and CDR2: MGHDK, SYGVNS. There are 14 residues in the CDR3. As DNA, the CDR3 is TGTGCCAGCAGTGATTCCCAGAGCTCCTACGAGCAGTACTTC. As protein: CASSDSQSSYEQYF.

This chain links TRBV29-1 with TRBJ2-1; 7 bases are a match to TRBD1. CDR1 and CDR2 (germline): SQVTM, ANQGSEA. The CDR3 has 11 amino acids. The V and J ends lost 7 bases and 10 bases, in that order; junction bases with no gene match: 7. The DNA of the CDR3 is TGCAGCGAGGGCCGGGACAGAGAGCAGTTCTTC. It translates to CSEGRDREQFF.

The gene calls are TRBV9 and TRBJ2-1; D uncertain. The CDR3 contains 12 residues. V lost 0 bases, J lost 9 bases, and 7 bases lay in between. Germline V gene lookup returns CDR1 SGDLS and CDR2 YYNGEE. DNA of the CDR3: TGTGCCAGCAGCGTAGTAAACGGTGAGCAGTTCTTC. It specifies CASSVVNGEQFF.

Of note for this clone: The same CDR3 arises from other DNA sequences in this sample as well. The chain combines TRBV4-3 with TRBJ2-7; D possibly corresponds to TRBD1 (5 bases). CDR3 length equals 15 residues. With 0 bases removed from V and 4 bases from J, the gap between germline ends came to 13 bases. Per germline, CDR1 LGHNA and CDR2 YSLEER. The CDR3 DNA sequence: TGCGCCAGCAGCCAAGAAGGTAGGGGTCGGTACGAGCAGTACTTC. Its translation is CASSQEGRGRYEQYF.